This T cell receptor beta chain was observed in a study of graft-versus-host responses after intestinal transplantation (dated by TCRdb to the early 2020s). Regarding the complete study: The transplants that recipients received were multivisceral, liver-intestinal, or isolated intestinal. All recipients received anti-thymocyte globulin induction followed by maintenance tacrolimus and steroids for around 3 years. After intestinal transplantation, graft-versus-host and host-versus-graft alloreactive T cell clones in the graft, circulation and bone marrow were tracked using bulk TCR-beta CDR3 sequencing. Alloreactive clones were identified by sequencing pre-transplant mixed lymphocyte reaction products and comparing these products with unstimulated pre-transplant donor and recipient T cells. The cohort enrolled about 23 intestinal transplant recipients, one of whom was a retransplant, and a few patients without pretransplant specimens were excluded. A peak of at least 4% donor T cells among recipient peripheral blood mononuclear cells was the definition used for donor T cell macrochimerism. Samples from a few later patients were sequenced in-house on an Illumina MiSeq with MiXCR processing rather than by the commercial service.

Findings and caveats that apply to the study as a whole: The relatively low number and heterogeneity of intestinal transplant patients limited the conclusions. GvH clones were detected in recipient bone marrow, and some of these GvH clones were observed earlier in ileal mucosa or blood, consistent with an intestinal mucosal origin. In patients with donor T cell macrochimerism, the allografts had high GvH to HvG T cell clonal ratios. Early after transplant, declines in HvG clones were associated with peak levels of circulating GvH clones.

CDR1 SGHTA and CDR2 FQGNSA were looked up in the germline V gene. From the cysteine up to the phenylalanine, the CDR3 has a length of 14 residues. Only CDR3 DNA remains: 42 bases, in frame from the first base. V is trimmed back by 4 bases and J by 3 bases, and the junction contains 5 bases that no gene match accounts for. The method behind the library was the immunoSEQ multiplex PCR assay. In most patients, genomic DNA was isolated using the Qiagen DNeasy Blood and Tissue Kit and sent frozen to Adaptive Biotechnologies for TCR sequencing. Adaptive Biotechnologies carried out high-throughput TCR-beta CDR3 sequencing of genomic DNA for most patients. On the study's bioinformatics: TCR sequencing data were retrieved from Adaptive's ImmunoSEQ software for some 17 patients, whereas three other patients were processed with MiXCR and VDJtools. To correct CD4 versus CD8 sorting errors, any sequence found in both subsets at a frequency ratio below 5:1 was removed. CDR3 nucleotide sequences shared between donor and recipient were removed because the origin of such sequences could not be assigned. To be classed as alloreactive, a clone needed at least 2-fold expansion over unstimulated cells and a minimum CFSE-low frequency of 0.002% (template counts) or 0.001% (read counts). Clones detected in sequenced pre-transplant spleen, lymph node, or MLR CFSE-low populations of the donor or recipient were defined as mappable. The cumulative frequency of alloreactive clones was calculated as a percentage of all sequences, weighted by copy number. What TCRdb holds here is the immuneACCESS table cut down to in-frame rearrangements. Part of the clones is not present; checked against another copy, under half of the missing clones reflect an unresolved V gene, and the others are unexplained. Clone size and V and J calls were adopted from that table, with D and trimming inferred from the DNA. The sample table holds approximately 870 clones, of which approximately 49% were seen once. Of the sample, about 15% is held by the ten largest clones.

Taken with the paper, the label for time point translates to: cells obtained before transplantation from donor or recipient. In mixed lymphocyte reactions, some 200,000 CFSE-labeled pre-transplant responders were plated with some 200,000 irradiated violet-dye-labeled stimulators and cultured for about 6 days. Proliferating CD3+CD4+CFSE-low and CD3+CD8+CFSE-low responder cells were FACS-sorted on a BD Influx sorter after the mixed lymphocyte reaction. This clone appeared a few times. No per-base quality is available; no much larger clone lies one base away. This sequence originates from a human patient who was an organ donor for intestinal transplantation. The rearranged chain carries TRBV7-2 and TRBJ2-7; a stretch of 8 junction bases matches TRBD1. The input for sequencing was alloreactive CD8+ T cells from a mixed lymphocyte reaction culture, taken before transplantation. The intended sense of this specimen's cell subset or site label: CFSE-low proliferating T cells sorted from approximately 6-day pre-transplant mixed lymphocyte reaction (GvH or HvG direction). The bases read TGTGCCAGCAGCTCGGGCACAGGGGGCTACGAGCAGTACTTC. It translates as CASSSGTGGYEQYF.